One and the same sample provided the 2 T cell receptor beta chains below, sequenced in a study of cytomegalovirus exposure and HLA in healthy donors. Use of 60 Vbeta and 13 Jbeta primers characterized the PCR. This table comes from immunoSEQ multiplex PCR, and its TCRdb copy is limited to in-frame clones, with some not included. The sample shows around 92,000 clones, roughly 74% of them seen only once. Sequenced: PBMCs. The receptor source for this set is a female donor in good health and CMV-seropositive.

Details on this clone: This specimen includes other DNA sequences encoding the same CDR3. The chain links TRBV7-3 to TRBJ1-1, with D tentatively TRBD1 (6 bases). This CDR3 is built from 13 residues. Germline CDR1 and CDR2: SGHTA and FQGTGA. Trimming cost V 4 bases and J 1 base, with 7 bases left between them. In DNA form, the CDR3 reads TGTGCCAGCAGCTCGGACAGGAACACTGAAGCTTTCTTT. Protein sequence: CASSSDRNTEAFF.

The chain is built from TRBV28 and TRBJ2-7; 9 positions match TRBD1. The CDR3 has 14 amino acids. The germline V gene has CDR1 MDHEN and CDR2 SYDVKM. V gave up 6 bases and J gave up 2 bases; unmatched junction bases: 5. The CDR3 protein is CASRRTGDPYEQYF. DNA of the CDR3: TGTGCCAGCAGACGGACAGGGGACCCCTACGAGCAGTACTTC.